This TCR beta chain emerged from a study of OX40 agonist ivuxolimab in advanced cancers. About the research overall: Partial responses occurred in Three dose-escalation patients, one with hepatocellular carcinoma and two with cutaneous melanoma.

This CDR3 is 11 amino acids long. Germline loops: CDR1 ENHRY, CDR2 SYGVKD. The V and J ends lost 10 bases and 8 bases respectively, with 12 bases between them. Assay used: immunoSEQ multiplex PCR; TCRdb lists only in-frame clones, some missing. This sample has 50,000 to 70,000 clones, with 75% to 90% found just once. On this clone itself: Different DNA sequences within this sample yield the same CDR3.

The input for sequencing was CD4+ or CD8+ T cells sorted from blood, taken in a trial of the OX40 agonist ivuxolimab. This TCR was recovered from an adult with an advanced solid tumor such as melanoma, head and neck, liver or kidney cancer. The gene calls are TRBV10-3 and TRBJ2-1; tentatively, D is TRBD1 (5 bases). CDR3 loop: CATSTRDEQFF. The DNA of the CDR3 is TGTGCCACGTCCACCAGGGATGAGCAGTTCTTC.